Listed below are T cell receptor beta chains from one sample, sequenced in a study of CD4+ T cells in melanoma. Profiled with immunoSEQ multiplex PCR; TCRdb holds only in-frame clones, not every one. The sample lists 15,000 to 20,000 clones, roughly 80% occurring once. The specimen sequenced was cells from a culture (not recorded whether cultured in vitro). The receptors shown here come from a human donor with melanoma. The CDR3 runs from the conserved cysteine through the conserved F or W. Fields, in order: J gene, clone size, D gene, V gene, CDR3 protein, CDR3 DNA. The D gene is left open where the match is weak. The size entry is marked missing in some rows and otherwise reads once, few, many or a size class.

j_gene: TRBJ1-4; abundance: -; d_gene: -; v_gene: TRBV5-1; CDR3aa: CASSLGQVNEKLFF; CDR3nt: TGCGCCAGCAGCTTGGGACAGGTTAATGAAAAACTGTTTTTT
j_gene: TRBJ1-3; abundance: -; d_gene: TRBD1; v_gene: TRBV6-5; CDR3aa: CASSYDTGVENTIYF; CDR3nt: TGTGCCAGCAGTTACGATACAGGGGTCGAAAACACCATATATTTT
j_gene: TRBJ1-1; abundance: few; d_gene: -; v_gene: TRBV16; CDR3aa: CASSLRQSPVNTEAFF; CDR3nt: TGTGCCAGCAGCTTAAGACAATCCCCCGTGAACACTGAAGCTTTCTTT
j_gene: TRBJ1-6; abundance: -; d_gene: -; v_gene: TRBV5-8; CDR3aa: CASYRAGWNSPLHF; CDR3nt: TGTGCCAGTTACAGGGCGGGGTGGAATTCACCCCTCCACTTT
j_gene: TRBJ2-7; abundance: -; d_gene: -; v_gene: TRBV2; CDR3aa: CASAGSLAYEQYF; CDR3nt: TGTGCCAGCGCCGGGTCATTGGCCTACGAGCAGTACTTC
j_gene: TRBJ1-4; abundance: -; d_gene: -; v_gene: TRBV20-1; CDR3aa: CSVRPTEKLFF; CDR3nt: TGCAGTGTAAGGCCGACTGAAAAACTGTTTTTT
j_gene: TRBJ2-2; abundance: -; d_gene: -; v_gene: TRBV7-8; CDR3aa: CASSPIGVLDEGELFF; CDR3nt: TGTGCCAGCAGCCCAATAGGTGTCCTGGATGAAGGGGAGCTGTTTTTT
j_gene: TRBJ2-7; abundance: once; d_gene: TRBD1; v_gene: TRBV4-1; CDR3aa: CASSQDYRGYYEQYF; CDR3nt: TGCGCCAGCAGCCAAGATTACAGGGGATACTACGAGCAGTACTTC
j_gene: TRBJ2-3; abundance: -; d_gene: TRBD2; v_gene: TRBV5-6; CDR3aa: CASMWLASGGTDTQYF; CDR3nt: TGTGCCAGCATGTGGCTTGCTAGCGGGGGCACAGATACGCAGTATTTT
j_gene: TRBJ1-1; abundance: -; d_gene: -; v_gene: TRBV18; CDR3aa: CASSPQGQHTEAFF; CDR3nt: TGTGCCAGCTCACCACAGGGTCAGCACACTGAAGCTTTCTTT